The 16 T cell receptor beta chains listed next were all sequenced from one sample in a study of blood T cell repertoires in COVID-19. The assay was immunoSEQ multiplex PCR, and TCRdb's table has in-frame clones only and misses some. The repertoire holds 150,000 to 200,000 clones, with 90% as singletons. Sequenced input: peripheral blood. The receptors derive from a man aged 60 to 75 with active or convalescent COVID-19.

The gene calls are TRBV7-8 and TRBJ1-5, with D possibly matching TRBD1 (6 bases). V lost 5 bases, J lost 7 bases, and 12 bases lay in between. This CDR3 is built from 13 residues. Per germline, CDR1 SGHVS and CDR2 FQNEAQ. The CDR3 here is CASSHRVNQPQHF. The DNA for the CDR3 is TGTGCCAGCAGCCACAGGGTAAACCAGCCCCAGCATTTT.

The rearrangement links TRBV6-5 to TRBJ1-1; no reliable D call. The CDR3 length is 15 residues. Trimming left V 6 bases short and J 4 bases short, with 18 bases between. From germline, CDR1 is MNHEY and CDR2 SVGAGI. CDR3 bases: TGTGCCAGCAGGCCGGGGAGCTCGGTTAGCACTGAAGCTTTCTTT. This encodes CASRPGSSVSTEAFF.

The chain joins TRBV18 to TRBJ2-6; a weak D match, TRBD2 (6 bases). CDR3 length: 15 residues. In germline, CDR1 is KGHSH, CDR2 LQKENI. V was trimmed by 3 bases and J by 2 bases, leaving 8 bases between them. CDR3 sequence reads: CASSPGGAGANVLTF. CDR3 nucleotide sequence: TGTGCCAGCTCACCTGGCGGGGCTGGGGCCAACGTCCTGACTTTC.

This clone was counted between two and nine times. The CDR3 reads CASSLNFGTSFYNEQFF. Here the CDR3 DNA reads TGCGCCAGCAGCTTGAACTTCGGGACTAGCTTTTACAATGAGCAGTTCTTC. V gene TRBV5-1 combines with J gene TRBJ2-1; 9 nucleotides agree with TRBD2. Germline lookup yields CDR1 SGHRS and CDR2 YFSETQ. The length of the CDR3 is 17 residues. The J segment lost 4 bases and the V segment lost 1 base, leaving 9 bases of the junction unmatched.

V usage is TRBV3-1 (or the pseudogene TRBV3-2) and J usage is TRBJ2-2, with 9 bases identical to TRBD2. Germline CDR1 LGHDT, CDR2 YNNKEL (reference sequence). Trimming cost V 1 base and J 0 bases; bases outside gene matches: 3. The CDR3 has 17 residues. The CDR3 bases are TGTGCCAGCAGCCAAGGTCGACTAGCGGCGAACACCGGGGAGCTGTTTTTT. Translating gives CASSQGRLAANTGELFF.

The chain carries TRBV19 and TRBJ1-5, with TRBD1 as a possible D gene (5 bases). The ends were cut back, 8 bases at V and 0 bases at J, with 14 bases in the middle. Per germline, CDR1 LNHDA and CDR2 SQIVND (reference sequence). The CDR3 is made up of 15 amino acids. CDR3 protein: CASCTGESSNQPQHF. CDR3 in DNA: TGTGCCAGTTGTACAGGTGAATCTAGCAATCAGCCCCAGCATTTT.

The genes are TRBV2 and TRBJ2-5; 9 bases agree with TRBD1. CDR1 is SNHLY, CDR2 FYNNEI, per germline. CDR3 length equals 14 residues. The J segment lost 7 bases and the V segment lost 6 bases, leaving 9 bases of the junction unmatched. The CDR3 sequence is CASRTGTGKGTQYF. CDR3 bases: TGTGCCAGCAGAACCGGGACAGGGAAGGGGACCCAGTACTTC.

The V gene is TRBV6-5, the J gene TRBJ2-1; 7 positions match TRBD2. CDR3 length: 16 amino acids. The germline CDR1 and CDR2 sequences are MNHEY and SVGAGI. J gave up 6 bases and V 3 bases, and 11 bases lay outside the gene matches. Here the CDR3 reads CASSYGGSTGLNEQFF. The CDR3 DNA reads as TGTGCCAGCAGTTATGGCGGGAGTACGGGGCTCAATGAGCAGTTCTTC.

V usage is TRBV28 and J usage is TRBJ1-2; 8 nucleotides match TRBD1. V lost 7 bases, J lost 8 bases, and 15 bases stayed unmatched. The CDR3 loop spans 15 amino acids. Germline V gene lookup returns CDR1 MDHEN and CDR2 SYDVKM. The CDR3 protein is CASTHQRQGIGGYTF. In nucleotides, the CDR3 is TGTGCCAGCACCCACCAGAGACAGGGGATTGGAGGCTACACCTTC.

The V call is TRBV10-3, the J call TRBJ2-2; TRBD1 might be the D (5 bases). The germline gives CDR1 ENHRY, CDR2 SYGVKD. V lost 2 bases and J 4 bases, leaving 14 bases between the germline ends. This CDR3 has 16 residues. As DNA, the CDR3 is TGTGCCATCAGTGAGAGTAAGGGGCGAGGCACCGGGGAGCTGTTTTTT. Amino acids: CAISESKGRGTGELFF.

The V and J genes are TRBV12-2 and TRBJ2-1; the D call TRBD2 from the table was never checked on the DNA. TRBV12-2 is listed as a pseudogene. This CDR3 region has 20 residues. As DNA, the CDR3 is TGTGCAAGTCGCTTAGCGGGACTAGCCTTCCCTTCGGGCTCCTACAATGAGCAGTTCTTC. This sequence encodes CASRLAGLAFPSGSYNEQFF.

The chain recombines TRBV6-5 with TRBJ1-1; D is undetermined. This CDR3 spans 12 amino acids. V gave up 4 bases and J gave up 5 bases, with 8 bases separating them. The germline V gene encodes CDR1 MNHEY and CDR2 SVGAGI. This CDR3 reads CASSWSRTEAFF. CDR3 nucleotides: TGTGCCAGCAGTTGGAGTCGTACTGAAGCTTTCTTT.

The chain combines TRBV11-2 with TRBJ2-5; possible D gene TRBD2, 6 bases. The ends were cut back, 5 bases at V and 5 bases at J, with 18 bases in the middle. The CDR3 length is 15 residues. Germline CDR1 SGHAT, CDR2 FQNNGV. The DNA of the CDR3 is TGTGCCAGCAGCCCCTACTATGCAGGAGGGGAGACCCAGTACTTC. This translates into CASSPYYAGGETQYF.

This sequence joins TRBV3-1 (or the pseudogene TRBV3-2) and TRBJ2-7; 11 bases are shared with TRBD1. Germline-derived CDR1 and CDR2 are LGHDT and YNNKEL (reference sequence). The CDR3 is made up of 16 amino acids. Trimming cost V 6 bases and J 3 bases; bases outside gene matches: 10. CDR3 amino acids: CASSRNSGQGVYEQYF. Here the CDR3 DNA reads TGTGCCAGCAGTCGCAACTCGGGACAGGGGGTCTACGAGCAGTACTTC.

The chain has TRBV6-5 and TRBJ1-2, with TRBD1 as a possible D gene (6 bases). V lost 2 bases, J lost 5 bases, and 15 bases lay in between. Germline-derived CDR1 and CDR2 are MNHEY and SVGAGI. The length of the CDR3 is 15 residues. The CDR3 region is CASSYPDSLTYGYTF. The CDR3, as DNA: TGTGCCAGCAGTTACCCGGACAGCCTAACTTATGGCTACACCTTC.

This chain links TRBV27 with TRBJ1-5; 8 bases are a match to TRBD1. The length of the CDR3 is 17 residues. CDR1 MNHEY and CDR2 SMNVEV come from the germline V gene (reference sequence). V lost 1 base, J lost 2 bases, and 7 bases stayed unmatched. CDR3 sequence reads: CASSLWGQAHGNQPQHF. The DNA of the CDR3 is TGTGCCAGCAGTTTATGGGGACAGGCTCACGGCAATCAGCCCCAGCATTTT.